The entry that follows covers one T cell receptor beta chain sequence. Its specificity is unknown. Trimming took 5 bases from V and 6 from J, leaving 17 bases between them. Germline lookup yields CDR1 MNHEY and CDR2 SVGEGT. The CDR3 contains 14 residues. This specimen comes from a study of Ad26.COV2.S vaccination and SARS-CoV-2 variants. Overall study: Of the COV1001 trial arms, the Ad26.COV2.S arm included the donor.

Treatment reported: around 19 received Ad26.COV2.S at low or high dose, single or two shots; several received placebo; per-sample allocation not given. Vaccine and placebo recipients were sampled on day 63 after the first injection. Data came from immunoSEQ multiplex PCR; TCRdb stores just in-frame clones and leaves some out. In the table there are about 410,000 clones, about 90% of which are singletons. The study's findings and limits: Analyses of TCR breadth and depth may have underestimated total T cell responses. Once vaccination had occurred, spike-specific CD8+ and CD4+ T cell responses reportedly showed substantial breadth.

The sequencing here drew on peripheral blood, taken in a trial of Ad26.COV2.S vaccine versus placebo. The sequence came from a person between 18 and 60 years old who received the Ad26.COV2.S COVID-19 vaccine or a placebo. The chain carries TRBV6-2 or TRBV6-3 and TRBJ2-7; a possible D gene is TRBD2 (7 bases). CDR3: CASSTVGGRGEQYF. The CDR3 nucleotides read TGTGCCAGCAGTACAGTGGGGGGGCGTGGCGAGCAGTACTTC.